A single sample gave rise to the 28 T cell receptor beta chains below, sequenced in a study of CD8 T cells in ankylosing spondylitis. TCRdb independently ran MiXCR on the 5' RACE reads; one entry per CDR3 protein. Among roughly 180,000 distinct CDR3 sequences, about 13% were seen once, and the ten largest hold approximately 15%. Sequencing was done on a sample of blood, either unsorted or a sorted T cell fraction (not recorded which). These receptors all come from a male donor with ankylosing spondylitis or in good health (not recorded which).

The rearrangement uses TRBV5-6 and TRBJ2-1; no definite D call. There are 15 residues in the CDR3. V lost 0 bases and J 2 bases, leaving 9 bases between the germline ends. Looked up from germline, CDR1 is SGHDT and CDR2 is YYEEEE. CDR3 coding DNA: TGTGCCAGCAGCTTGGCTCCAGACCCCTACAATGAGCAGTTCTTC. Translation: CASSLAPDPYNEQFF.

This rearrangement joins TRBV20-1 to TRBJ2-1; D is tentatively TRBD1 or TRBD2 (5 bases each). CDR1 and CDR2 (germline): DFQATT, SNEGSKA (reference sequence). Trimming left V 5 bases short and J 5 bases short, with 19 bases between. The CDR3 is made up of 15 amino acids. The CDR3 DNA is TGCAGTGCTGGGGGTGGGAGTCCCACCCACAATGAGCAGTTCTTC. Protein sequence: CSAGGGSPTHNEQFF.

This chain links TRBV7-6 with TRBJ1-1; 7 nucleotides align to TRBD1. J gave up 7 bases and V 8 bases, and 10 bases lay outside the gene matches. Germline CDR1 and CDR2: SGHVS and FNYEAQ. The CDR3 totals 13 residues. CDR3 coding DNA: TGTGCCAGCGGGGCCTCTTGGGACAGTGAAGCTTTCTTT. Translation gives CASGASWDSEAFF.

J is TRBJ1-6 and V is TRBV27; TRBD1 matches 7 bases. Losses at the gene ends were 5 bases for V and 5 bases for J; bases not matched to a gene: 6. The CDR3 is 15 residues long. In germline, CDR1 is MNHEY, CDR2 SMNVEV (reference sequence). CDR3 in amino acids: CASSTGTANNSPLHF. The CDR3 nucleotides are TGTGCCAGCAGTACGGGGACAGCTAATAATTCACCCCTCCACTTT.

This clonotype occurred many times. The rearrangement uses TRBV29-1 and TRBJ2-3, with D possibly called TRBD1 or TRBD2 (5 bases each). Trimming pared 2 bases from V and 3 bases from J, leaving 12 bases between. The germline V gene has CDR1 SQVTM and CDR2 ANQGSEA. This CDR3 is 14 amino acids long. In nucleotides, the CDR3 is TGCAGCGTTGAACCGCCCTGGGGGACAGATACGCAGTATTTT. The encoded protein is CSVEPPWGTDTQYF.

This clonotype was picked up a small number of times. The genes are TRBV5-1 and TRBJ1-1; 7 bases map to TRBD1. V trimming: 3 bases; J trimming: 7 bases; junction bases outside the gene matches: 3. The CDR3 runs 12 residues. The germline gives CDR1 SGHRS, CDR2 YFSETQ. This CDR3 reads CASSSTGYEAFF. The DNA for the CDR3 is TGCGCCAGCAGCTCGACAGGGTATGAAGCTTTCTTT.

This clonotype turned up a few times. This chain's CDR3 is CSGVDSPNTEAFF. CDR3 nucleotides: TGCAGCGGGGTGGACAGTCCGAACACTGAAGCTTTCTTT. The gene calls are TRBV29-1 and TRBJ1-1; D may be TRBD1 (6 bases). The CDR3 loop spans 13 amino acids. CDR1 and CDR2 from the germline V gene are SQVTM and ANQGSEA. Trimming left V 7 bases short and J 1 base short, with 13 bases between.

CDR3 residues: CASSQRDNYTGELFF. CDR3 coding DNA: TGTGCCAGCAGCCAGCGGGACAACTACACCGGGGAGCTGTTTTTT. The chain is built from TRBV7-8 and TRBJ2-2, with a tentative D call TRBD2 (7 bases). Trimming took off 5 bases at V and 3 bases at J, with 13 bases between the two ends. The germline gives CDR1 SGHVS, CDR2 FQNEAQ. This CDR3 is 15 amino acids long.

V and J are TRBV11-1 and TRBJ2-7; D uncertain. The CDR3 runs 14 residues. The V end was cut by 5 bases, the J end by 3 bases, with 14 bases between. Germline-derived CDR1 and CDR2 are SGHAT and FQDESV (reference sequence). The CDR3 DNA follows: TGTGCCAGCAGCCCCCTGGGTAGCAACTACGAGCAGTACTTC. Its translation is CASSPLGSNYEQYF. Based on the CDR3 plus reference TRBV11-1 and TRBJ2-7, the full variable domain is EAEVAQSPRYKITEKSQAVAFWCDPISGHATLYWYRQILGQGPELLVQFQDESVVDDSQLPKDRFSAERLKGVDSTLKIQPAELGDSAMYLCASSPLGSNYEQYFGPGTRLTVT.

This sequence joins TRBV4-1 and TRBJ2-5; 8 nucleotides agree with TRBD1. Germline V CDR1 and CDR2: MGHRA, YSYEKL. V lost 0 bases and J lost 4; bases outside the gene matches: 4. The CDR3 consists of 15 residues. CDR3 DNA sequence: TGCGCCAGCAGCCAAGACAGGGGGCGGGGAGAGACCCAGTACTTC. Translating it yields CASSQDRGRGETQYF.

The chain couples TRBV6-1 to TRBJ2-7, with 11 bases lining up with TRBD1. Germline lookup yields CDR1 MNHNS and CDR2 SASEGT. Losses at the gene ends were 6 bases for V and 3 bases for J; bases not matched to a gene: 10. The CDR3 totals 16 residues. The CDR3 DNA reads as TGTGCCAGCAGGAAGGTAGCCGGGACAGGGGGCTACGAGCAGTACTTC. Amino acid sequence: CASRKVAGTGGYEQYF.

V usage is TRBV29-1 and J usage is TRBJ2-1; tentatively, D is TRBD1 or TRBD2 (6 bases each). The ends were cut back, 7 bases at V and 4 bases at J, with 17 bases in the middle. Germline V gene data show CDR1 as SQVTM and CDR2 as ANQGSEA. This CDR3 has 14 residues. CDR3 residues: CSAVRGAGYNEQFF. In DNA form, the CDR3 reads TGCAGCGCCGTGAGGGGGGCGGGTTACAATGAGCAGTTCTTC.

The chain is built from TRBV11-1 and TRBJ2-7; the match to TRBD1 covers 9 bases. In germline, CDR1 is SGHAT, CDR2 FQDESV (reference sequence). Trimming removed 5 bases from V and 4 bases from J; junction bases left unmatched: 18. There are 18 residues in the CDR3. The CDR3 reads CASSTRTGDKAPWYEQYF. The CDR3 bases are TGTGCCAGCAGCACTCGGACAGGGGATAAGGCCCCCTGGTACGAGCAGTACTTC.

This clonotype was found many times. This rearrangement joins TRBV7-8 to TRBJ1-1; D is undetermined. The V gene's germline CDR1 is SGHVS and CDR2 FQNEAQ. V gave up 1 base and J gave up 1 base, with 7 bases separating them. The CDR3 extends over 14 amino acids. Written as DNA, the CDR3 is TGTGCCAGCAGCTTAGGGACGGGGAACACTGAAGCTTTCTTT. Translating gives CASSLGTGNTEAFF.

CDR3 in amino acids: CASSQDTSHQETQYF. CDR3 DNA sequence: TGCGCCAGCAGCCAAGATACAAGCCACCAAGAGACCCAGTACTTC. The chain employs TRBV4-1 and TRBJ2-5; no clear D. The CDR3 has 15 amino acids. With 0 bases removed from V and 0 bases from J, the gap between germline ends came to 8 bases. Looked up from germline, CDR1 is MGHRA and CDR2 is YSYEKL.

This clonotype was seen a handful of times. J is TRBJ2-5 and V is TRBV27; 7 nucleotides agree with TRBD2. Per the germline V gene, CDR1 is MNHEY and CDR2 is SMNVEV (reference sequence). The CDR3 has 14 amino acids. After removal of 3 bases from V and 5 bases from J, the junction contained 6 bases not matched to a gene. The CDR3 loop reads CASSFGGERETQYF. CDR3 coding DNA: TGTGCCAGCAGTTTTGGGGGGGAGCGGGAGACCCAGTACTTC.

This sequence joins TRBV12-3 or TRBV12-4 and TRBJ2-2; 8 nucleotides match TRBD2. The CDR3 sequence is 13 residues long. Trimming cost V 10 bases and J 2 bases; bases outside gene matches: 3. CDR3 amino acids: CATAGENTGELFF. DNA of the CDR3: TGTGCCACAGCGGGAGAAAACACCGGGGAGCTGTTTTTT.

There are a few counts of this clonotype. CDR3 in amino acids: CASSFPASGPNTGELFF. Here the CDR3 DNA reads TGTGCCAGCAGCTTTCCGGCTAGCGGGCCGAACACCGGGGAGCTGTTTTTT. This chain uses TRBV7-9 with TRBJ2-2; 8 bases agree with TRBD2. The CDR3 totals 17 residues. CDR1 is SEHNR and CDR2 is FQNEAQ in the germline V gene (reference sequence). V lost 3 bases and J lost 0; bases outside the gene matches: 6.

J is TRBJ2-5 and V is TRBV11-3; 14 bases agree with TRBD2. The CDR3 loop spans 16 amino acids. Per the germline V gene, CDR1 is SGHNT and CDR2 is YENEEA. Losses at the gene ends were 0 bases for V and 4 bases for J; bases not matched to a gene: 1. DNA for the CDR3: TGTGCCAGCAGCTTAGACGGGACTAGCGGGGGAGAGACCCAGTACTTC. Protein product: CASSLDGTSGGETQYF.

Ten or more counts support this clonotype. The chain couples TRBV5-1 to TRBJ1-1; 9 positions agree with TRBD1. CDR1 and CDR2 from the germline V gene are SGHRS and YFSETQ. CDR3 length: 13 amino acids. With 7 bases clipped from V and 2 bases from J, the junction kept 3 bases outside the gene matches. The CDR3 reads CASGTGPNTEAFF. For the CDR3, the DNA is TGCGCCAGCGGGACAGGGCCAAACACTGAAGCTTTCTTT.

The chain recombines TRBV29-1 with TRBJ2-5; 7 nucleotides align to TRBD2. This CDR3 is built from 16 residues. Germline V gene lookup returns CDR1 SQVTM and CDR2 ANQGSEA. The junction had 14 bases not matched to a gene; V was cut back by 7 bases and J by 0 bases. The DNA of the CDR3 is TGCAGCGCCCGAAATCCGGGACTATCGTACCAAGAGACCCAGTACTTC. Translation gives CSARNPGLSYQETQYF.

The chain carries TRBV10-3 and TRBJ2-2; D is perhaps TRBD2 (6 bases). Germline CDR1 ENHRY, CDR2 SYGVKD. V was cut by 4 bases and J by 3 bases, with 9 bases left in between. The CDR3 contains 14 residues. The CDR3 reads CAISAGVDTGELFF. The CDR3 DNA reads as TGTGCCATCAGTGCGGGGGTTGACACCGGGGAGCTGTTTTTT.

Written as DNA, the CDR3 is TGTGCCAGCCTCTCGAGAGCGGGGGAGAATGAGCAGTTCTTC. Encoded protein: CASLSRAGENEQFF. The J gene is TRBJ2-1, the V gene TRBV27; 8 bases align to TRBD2. Germline assignment: CDR1 MNHEY and CDR2 SMNVEV (reference sequence). V lost 8 bases to trimming and J lost 7 bases; unmatched junction nucleotides: 10. The CDR3 is made up of 14 amino acids.

V is TRBV11-1 and J is TRBJ2-6, with D possibly being TRBD1 (6 bases). The CDR3 totals 18 residues. Germline CDR1 is SGHAT and CDR2 is FQDESV (reference sequence). Trimming left V 2 bases short and J 0 bases short, with 14 bases between. The CDR3 is CASSLTDSPPSGANVLTF. Here the CDR3 DNA reads TGTGCCAGCAGCTTAACGGACAGCCCTCCCTCTGGGGCCAACGTCCTGACTTTC.

This clonotype was counted between two and nine times. This chain uses TRBV21-1 with TRBJ1-4. TRBV21-1 is reported as a pseudogene. The CDR3 totals 14 residues. DNA for the CDR3: TGTGCCAGCTTAGCGGGCGGTTCTAATGAAAAACTGTTTTTT. It codes for CASLAGGSNEKLFF.

This clonotype came up a few times. J is TRBJ2-1 and V is TRBV2, with D perhaps matching TRBD2 (6 bases). CDR1 and CDR2 (germline): SNHLY, FYNNEI. The CDR3 sequence is 16 residues long. Trimming left V 5 bases short and J 9 bases short, with 23 bases between. This CDR3 reads CASSTGTQRRVGEQFF. The CDR3 DNA sequence: TGTGCCAGCAGTACCGGGACTCAACGCCGGGTCGGTGAGCAGTTCTTC.

This clonotype has a handful of counts. CDR3 sequence reads: CSVGGPGGDGYTF. In nucleotides, the CDR3 is TGCAGCGTTGGGGGCCCTGGGGGGGATGGCTACACCTTC. V usage is TRBV29-1 and J usage is TRBJ1-2; the D gene is possibly TRBD1 (5 bases). The CDR3 runs to 13 residues. V was trimmed by 4 bases and J by 6 bases, leaving 15 bases between them. CDR1 is SQVTM, CDR2 ANQGSEA, per germline. Drawing the rest from reference TRBV29-1 and TRBJ1-2, the complete variable domain is SAVISQKPSRDICQRGTSLTIQCQVDSQVTMMFWYRQQPGQSLTLIATANQGSEATYESGFVIDKFPISRPNLTFSTLTVSNMSPEDSSIYLCSVGGPGGDGYTFGSGTRLTVV.

V and J are TRBV6-1 and TRBJ2-5; the match to TRBD2 covers 10 bases. The CDR3 contains 15 residues. Germline assignment: CDR1 MNHNS and CDR2 SASEGT. The ends lost 6 bases at V and 5 bases at J; junction bases unmatched: 9. The CDR3 bases are TGTGCCAGCAGGGAACTAGCGGGAAGTCGGGAGACCCAGTACTTC. Encoded protein: CASRELAGSRETQYF.